This record covers a single T cell receptor (beta chain). A multiplex PCR was run with 60 Vbeta primers and 13 Jbeta primers. Assay used: immunoSEQ multiplex PCR; TCRdb lists only in-frame clones, some missing. The sample shows about 180,000 clones, more than 60% of them seen only once. The source of the sample is a study of cytomegalovirus exposure and HLA in healthy donors. The CDR3 contains 19 residues. Germline lookup yields CDR1 ENHRY and CDR2 SYGVKD. V lost 0 bases and J lost 2; bases outside the gene matches: 13. Sequencing was performed on PBMCs. The chain recombines TRBV10-3 with TRBJ2-5; 9 nucleotides align to TRBD1. This TCR came from a man in his late teens or twenties in good health and CMV-seronegative. Here the CDR3 DNA reads TGTGCCATCAGTGAGTCGGTGGGACAGGGAGGTTGGCGTCAAGAGACCCAGTACTTC. Amino acids: CAISESVGQGGWRQETQYF.